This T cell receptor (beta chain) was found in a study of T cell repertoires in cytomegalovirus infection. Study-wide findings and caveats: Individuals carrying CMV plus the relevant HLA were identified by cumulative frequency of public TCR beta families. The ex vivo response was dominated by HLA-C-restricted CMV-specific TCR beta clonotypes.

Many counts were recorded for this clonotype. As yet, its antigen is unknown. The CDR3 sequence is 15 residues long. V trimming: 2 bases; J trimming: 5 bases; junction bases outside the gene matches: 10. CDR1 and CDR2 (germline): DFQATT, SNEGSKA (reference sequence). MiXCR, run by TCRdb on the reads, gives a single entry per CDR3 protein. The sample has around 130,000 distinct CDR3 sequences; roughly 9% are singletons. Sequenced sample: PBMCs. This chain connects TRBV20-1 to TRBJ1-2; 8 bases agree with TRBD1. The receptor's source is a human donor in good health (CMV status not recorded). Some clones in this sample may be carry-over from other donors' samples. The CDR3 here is CSARPKYGTGYGYTF. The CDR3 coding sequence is TGCAGTGCTAGACCGAAATACGGGACAGGATATGGCTACACCTTC.